The 22 T cell receptor beta chains below all came from one sample that was sequenced in a study of cytomegalovirus exposure and HLA in healthy donors. The PCR contained 60 Vbeta and 13 Jbeta primers. Here immunoSEQ multiplex PCR was the method, and the copy in TCRdb shows in-frame clones only, minus some. The data contain about 78,000 clones, 65% to 80% of them singletons. The sequencing sample was made of PBMCs. The source is a woman aged 40 to 50 in good health and CMV-seropositive.

V and J are TRBV19 and TRBJ2-2; TRBD1 aligns across 8 bases. The CDR3 is 14 amino acids. Trimming took 6 bases from V and 2 from J; bases not matched to a gene: 2. Per the germline V gene, CDR1 is LNHDA and CDR2 is SQIVND (reference sequence). DNA for the CDR3: TGTGCCAGTAGCGACAGGGGAAACACCGGGGAGCTGTTTTTT. Residues: CASSDRGNTGELFF.

The chain joins TRBV30 to TRBJ2-2, with 9 bases lining up with TRBD1. CDR1 is GTSNPN and CDR2 is SVGIG in the germline V gene (reference sequence). With 0 bases clipped from V and 7 bases from J, the junction kept 6 bases outside the gene matches. The CDR3 loop spans 15 amino acids. CDR3 in amino acids: CAWSVRGQGIGELFF. The CDR3, as DNA: TGTGCCTGGAGTGTAAGGGGACAGGGAATCGGGGAGCTGTTTTTT.

The chain couples TRBV7-3 to TRBJ2-2, with 14 bases aligning to TRBD2. V gave up 3 bases and J gave up 6 bases; unmatched junction bases: 6. Germline CDR1 SGHTA, CDR2 FQGTGA. The CDR3 length is 17 residues. CDR3 in amino acids: CASSLTSGGARAGELFF. CDR3 coding DNA: TGTGCCAGCAGCTTGACTAGCGGGGGGGCCCGTGCCGGGGAGCTGTTTTTT.

A word on this clone: An end of the junction does not agree with germline; a read error may underlie this. CDR3 sequence (DNA): TGCGTCAGCCGTAGGGACAAACAAAAATCGGGCTACACCTTC. Residues: CVSRRDKQKSGYTF. This chain uses TRBV10-1 with TRBJ1-2; D possibly corresponds to TRBD1 (6 bases). The CDR3 has 14 amino acids. The germline V gene has CDR1 WNHNN and CDR2 SYGVQD (reference sequence).

V is TRBV2 and J is TRBJ2-7, with TRBD1 matching 10 bases. Germline lookup yields CDR1 SNHLY and CDR2 FYNNEI. This CDR3 contains 14 residues. The ends lost 3 bases at V and 5 bases at J; junction bases unmatched: 4. The CDR3, as DNA: TGTGCCAGCAGTGAGGACAGGGGGTCCCACGAGCAGTACTTC. It encodes CASSEDRGSHEQYF. Together with reference TRBV2 and TRBJ2-7, the CDR3 gives the full variable domain: EPEVTQTPSHQVTQMGQEVILRCVPISNHLYFYWYRQILGQKVEFLVSFYNNEISEKSEIFDDQFSVERPDGSNFTLKIRSTKLEDSAMYFCASSEDRGSHEQYFGPGTRLTVT.

The CDR3 DNA is TGTGCCAGCAGCAGCCCGACAACCCCCTACGAGCAGTACTTC. Translation: CASSSPTTPYEQYF. V gene TRBV7-6 combines with J gene TRBJ2-7; no reliable D call. Trimming left V 5 bases short and J 2 bases short, with 13 bases between. Germline CDR1 and CDR2: SGHVS and FNYEAQ. The CDR3 length is 14 residues.

The genes are TRBV5-6 and TRBJ2-7; D gene unclear. V was shortened by 3 bases and J by 3 bases, with 10 bases between the two germline ends. From germline, CDR1 is SGHDT and CDR2 YYEEEE. The CDR3 is made up of 13 amino acids. Here the CDR3 DNA reads TGTGCCAGCAGCTCGATCGAGCGCTACGAGCAGTACTTC. Translating it yields CASSSIERYEQYF.

The chain carries TRBV10-3 and TRBJ2-7, with D hard to call. The CDR3 consists of 14 residues. Trimming stripped 0 bases from V and 0 bases from J, with 6 bases between. Germline loops: CDR1 ENHRY, CDR2 SYGVKD. CDR3 nucleotides: TGTGCCATCAGTGAGTCATACAGCTCCTACGAGCAGTACTTC. Translation: CAISESYSSYEQYF.

V and J are TRBV7-2 and TRBJ2-3; possible D gene TRBD2, 7 bases. The V and J ends lost 5 bases and 6 bases respectively, with 15 bases between them. This CDR3 has 14 residues. The germline V gene has CDR1 SGHTA and CDR2 FQGNSA. CDR3 in amino acids: CASSRGGGGDTQYF. CDR3 sequence (DNA): TGTGCCAGCAGCCGGGGAGGGGGTGGTGATACGCAGTATTTT.

The chain carries TRBV9 and TRBJ2-2; 9 bases are shared with TRBD2. The CDR3 is 17 residues long. Germline V gene data show CDR1 as SGDLS and CDR2 as YYNGEE. V shed 0 bases and J 4 bases; nucleotides not matched to a gene: 7. Here the CDR3 DNA reads TGTGCCAGCAGCGTAGCCCCAGCGGGGGGTGGCACCGGGGAGCTGTTTTTT. Protein sequence: CASSVAPAGGGTGELFF.

V gene TRBV30 combines with J gene TRBJ2-6; D remains ambiguous. Per germline, CDR1 GTSNPN and CDR2 SVGIG (reference sequence). The CDR3 is 12 amino acids. V dropped 5 bases and J dropped 6 bases, with 8 bases sitting between them. The CDR3 nucleotides are TGTGCCTGGTCAAGACAGGCCAACGTCCTGACTTTC. Amino acid sequence: CAWSRQANVLTF.

Within the sample, this clone is medium-sized. This rearrangement joins TRBV6-1 to TRBJ2-2; no firm D call. Germline V lookup: CDR1 MNHNS, CDR2 SASEGT. The length of the CDR3 is 14 residues. Trimming cost V 5 bases and J 1 base, with 8 bases left between them. Here the CDR3 DNA reads TGTGCCAGCAGTCGGCGGCAGAACACCGGGGAGCTGTTTTTT. Its protein product is CASSRRQNTGELFF.

The J gene is TRBJ2-1, the V gene TRBV7-2; 10 positions match TRBD2. Germline CDR1 reads SGHTA; CDR2 reads FQGNSA. This CDR3 has 13 amino acids. V shed 6 bases, J shed 8 bases, and the junction held 4 bases outside the gene matches. The CDR3 bases are TGTGCCAGCAGGGTACTAGCGGGGCATGAGCAGTTCTTC. Translation gives CASRVLAGHEQFF.

DNA of the CDR3: TGTGCCAGCAGTTTACGACCAGCGGGGGGAGGGAGGTCCGGGGAGCTGTTTTTT. This gives the protein CASSLRPAGGGRSGELFF. The chain has TRBV27 and TRBJ2-2, with TRBD2 matching 9 bases. This CDR3 contains 18 residues. Germline CDR1 reads MNHEY; CDR2 reads SMNVEV (reference sequence). Losses at the gene ends were 2 bases for V and 6 bases for J; bases not matched to a gene: 13.

The chain carries TRBV5-1 and TRBJ2-3; possible D gene TRBD1, 6 bases. Trimming shortened V by 7 bases and J by 0 bases, and 15 bases separated the two germline ends. The V gene's germline CDR1 is SGHRS and CDR2 YFSETQ. The CDR3 is 15 amino acids. The CDR3 sequence is CASRRTEPSTDTQYF. Here the CDR3 DNA reads TGCGCCAGCCGTCGGACAGAGCCAAGCACAGATACGCAGTATTTT.

There are a few counts of this clone. The V call is TRBV18, the J call TRBJ1-1; 7 bases match TRBD1. CDR1 and CDR2 (germline): KGHSH, LQKENI. V was clipped by 2 bases and J by 8 bases; unmatched bases: 5. This CDR3 comprises 13 residues. CDR3 in amino acids: CASSPTTGLEAFF. Written as DNA, the CDR3 is TGTGCCAGCTCACCAACGACAGGGCTCGAAGCTTTCTTT.

The chain joins TRBV4-3 to TRBJ2-2; a weak D match, TRBD1 (6 bases). In germline, CDR1 is LGHNA, CDR2 YSLEER. The ends were cut back, 1 base at V and 0 bases at J, with 9 bases in the middle. The CDR3 extends over 16 amino acids. The CDR3 nucleotides read TGCGCCAGCAGCCAAGCCGGGACACCGAACACCGGGGAGCTGTTTTTT. Translation gives CASSQAGTPNTGELFF.

This clone was detected only a few times. The chain recombines TRBV14 with TRBJ1-1; perhaps TRBD1 as D (5 bases). The ends were cut back, 5 bases at V and 7 bases at J, with 11 bases in the middle. Germline CDR1 is SGHDN and CDR2 is FVKESK. The CDR3 is made up of 12 amino acids. CDR3 DNA: TGTGCCAGCAGCTACGGGGGGAGTGAAGCTTTCTTT. Residues: CASSYGGSEAFF.

The V gene is TRBV27, the J gene TRBJ1-2; 7 bases align to TRBD1. V lost 5 bases to trimming and J lost 7 bases; unmatched junction nucleotides: 13. The CDR3 consists of 15 residues. Germline V gives CDR1 MNHEY, CDR2 SMNVEV (reference sequence). The CDR3 loop is CASSPRSTGQGGYTF. CDR3 sequence (DNA): TGTGCCAGCAGTCCCCGGTCGACAGGGCAGGGTGGCTACACCTTC.

This rearrangement joins TRBV4-1 to TRBJ1-1; 7 positions agree with TRBD1. CDR3 length: 15 amino acids. Trimming took 4 bases from V and 0 from J; bases not matched to a gene: 5. Germline loops: CDR1 MGHRA, CDR2 YSYEKL. The CDR3 protein is CASSPTQGVNTEAFF. DNA of the CDR3: TGCGCCAGCAGCCCGACCCAGGGGGTGAACACTGAAGCTTTCTTT.

The chain combines TRBV28 with TRBJ1-6; D is possibly TRBD1 (5 bases). The CDR3 covers 15 residues. Germline V CDR1 and CDR2: MDHEN, SYDVKM. V shed 2 bases and J shed 14 bases, with 19 bases lying between them. The CDR3 spells CASSLDWTNLSTLHF. The CDR3 DNA sequence: TGTGCCAGCAGTTTAGATTGGACAAATCTAAGCACCCTCCACTTT.

The chain is built from TRBV30 and TRBJ1-2; D gene ambiguous. The length of the CDR3 is 11 residues. CDR1 is GTSNPN, CDR2 SVGIG, per germline (reference sequence). The V and J ends lost 1 base and 8 bases respectively, with 8 bases between them. The CDR3 sequence: CAWSGNGGYTF. CDR3 sequence (DNA): TGTGCCTGGAGTGGAAACGGGGGCTACACCTTC.